This is a list of T cell receptor beta chains from one sample in a study of T cells in Graves' hyperthyroidism and ophthalmopathy. A single record per CDR3 protein comes from TCRdb applying MiXCR to the multiplex PCR reads. Seen here are a few hundred thousand distinct CDR3 sequences, 15% to 19% observed once, and the top ten hold about 7%. The sequenced material came from blood. These receptors came from a woman aged 25-40 years with Graves' hyperthyroidism. Each CDR3 is given with its conserved first and last residue.

>TRBV20-1|TRBJ2-3
CSARDTAGAAGATDTQYF
>TRBV2|TRBJ1-6
CASSGTENSPLHF
>TRBV7-8|TRBJ2-6
CASTKGARIVFGANVLTF
>TRBV13|TRBJ2-3
CASSLPPGRETTDTQYF
>TRBV20-1|TRBJ2-1
CSARQDRGYEQFF
>TRBV27|TRBJ1-1
CASSTRGPAEAFF
>TRBV12-3/TRBV12-4|TRBJ1-1
CASSLRRNTEASF
>TRBV30|TRBJ1-2
CAWRTPTGGLDGYTF
>TRBV30|TRBJ1-1
CAWFYGGTRGTEAFF
>TRBV20-1|TRBJ2-1
CSAGPSLYEQFF